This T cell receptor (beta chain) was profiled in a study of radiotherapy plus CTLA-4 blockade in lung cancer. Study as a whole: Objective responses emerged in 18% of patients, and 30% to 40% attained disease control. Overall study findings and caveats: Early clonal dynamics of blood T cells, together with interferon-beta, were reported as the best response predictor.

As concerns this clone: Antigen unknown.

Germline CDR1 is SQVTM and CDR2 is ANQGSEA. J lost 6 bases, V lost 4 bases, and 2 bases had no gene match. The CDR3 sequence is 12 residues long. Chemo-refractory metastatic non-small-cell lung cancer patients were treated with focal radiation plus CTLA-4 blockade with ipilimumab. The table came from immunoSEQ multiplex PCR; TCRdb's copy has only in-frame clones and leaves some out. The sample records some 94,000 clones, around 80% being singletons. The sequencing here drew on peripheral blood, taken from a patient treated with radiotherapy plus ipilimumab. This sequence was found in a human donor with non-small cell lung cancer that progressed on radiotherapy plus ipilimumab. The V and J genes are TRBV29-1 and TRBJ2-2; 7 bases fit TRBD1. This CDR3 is CSVAQGAGELFF. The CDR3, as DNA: TGCAGCGTTGCCCAGGGGGCCGGGGAGCTGTTTTTT.